Presented here are 27 T cell receptor beta chains from one specimen sequenced in a study of T cell therapy after organ transplantation. No antigen is known for these receptors. The repertoire was sequenced with immunoSEQ multiplex PCR; TCRdb's copy has only in-frame clones and lacks some. The sample records roughly 20,000 clones, 80% to 85% being singletons. Time point meaning: 20-29 weeks after completion of therapy. Sequencing used CD8+ T cells from blood, obtained after autologous CMV-specific T cell therapy. Source of these receptors: a human patient who had received a solid organ transplant and had CMV disease. The graft donor may be the source of some T cells.

The rearrangement uses TRBV6-1 and TRBJ2-4; possibly TRBD2 for D (5 bases). Trimming removed 1 base at V and 1 base at J, with 20 bases between. CDR3 length equals 19 residues. Per the germline V gene, CDR1 is MNHNS and CDR2 is SASEGT. The CDR3 is CASSEVSSWESLAKNIQYF. The CDR3 nucleotides are TGTGCCAGCAGTGAAGTTTCATCATGGGAGTCGTTGGCCAAAAACATTCAGTACTTC.

The chain links TRBV9 to TRBJ2-1; no firm D call. The V end was cut by 3 bases, the J end by 10 bases, with 17 bases between. From germline, CDR1 is SGDLS and CDR2 YYNGEE. The CDR3 is made up of 14 amino acids. The CDR3: CASSATLYGTEQFF. DNA of the CDR3: TGTGCCAGCAGCGCAACATTATATGGAACCGAGCAGTTCTTC.

The J gene is TRBJ2-3, the V gene TRBV2; D call uncertain. This CDR3 is 15 amino acids long. Germline CDR1 and CDR2: SNHLY and FYNNEI. The V and J ends lost 2 bases and 0 bases respectively, with 9 bases between them. The CDR3 nucleotides read TGTGCCAGCAGTGAAATCCAGACCAGCACAGATACGCAGTATTTT. It codes for CASSEIQTSTDTQYF. Using reference TRBV2 and TRBJ2-3 for the parts outside the CDR3, the full variable domain is EPEVTQTPSHQVTQMGQEVILRCVPISNHLYFYWYRQILGQKVEFLVSFYNNEISEKSEIFDDQFSVERPDGSNFTLKIRSTKLEDSAMYFCASSEIQTSTDTQYFGPGTRLTVL.

The V and J genes are TRBV19 and TRBJ2-7; possible D gene TRBD1, 5 bases. Germline values: CDR1 LNHDA, CDR2 SQIVND (reference sequence). This CDR3 has 13 amino acids. Trimming removed 4 bases from V and 2 bases from J, with 9 bases in between. CDR3 bases: TGTGCCAGTAGTACGACAGTTCCCTACGAGCAGTACTTC. It is translated as CASSTTVPYEQYF.

Only one count was recorded for this clone. Here the CDR3 DNA reads TGTGCCAGCATTCGGGAGGGGGGGAATGAGCAGTTCTTC. It encodes CASIREGGNEQFF. The chain links TRBV2 to TRBJ2-1, with 8 bases aligning to TRBD2. CDR1 is SNHLY, CDR2 FYNNEI, per germline. The CDR3 length is 13 residues. Unmatched junction bases numbered 6, after V lost 7 bases and J lost 7 bases. Using reference TRBV2 and TRBJ2-1 for the parts outside the CDR3, the full variable domain is EPEVTQTPSHQVTQMGQEVILRCVPISNHLYFYWYRQILGQKVEFLVSFYNNEISEKSEIFDDQFSVERPDGSNFTLKIRSTKLEDSAMYFCASIREGGNEQFFGPGTRLTVL.

The sample holds a few counts of this clone. A much larger clone differs from this one at a single base, so this may be a read error. Other DNA sequences in this specimen translate into the identical CDR3. This chain joins TRBV13 and TRBJ2-7; D is uncertain. The CDR3 spans 11 residues. Germline V gives CDR1 PRHDT, CDR2 FYEKMQ (reference sequence). Between the trimmed V and J ends, which lost 2 bases and 6 bases, there was a span of 5 bases. CDR3 DNA sequence: TGTGCCAGCAGCTTACTCGGCGAGCAGTACTTC. Its translation is CASSLLGEQYF.

The V and J genes are TRBV6-5 and TRBJ2-7; 9 bases line up with TRBD1. Per the germline V gene, CDR1 is MNHEY and CDR2 is SVGAGI. The CDR3 runs to 13 residues. The trim removed 7 bases at V and 5 bases at J, leaving 6 bases unmatched. CDR3 sequence: CASTLTGGDEQYF. The CDR3 DNA is TGTGCCAGCACCCTGACAGGGGGAGACGAGCAGTACTTC.

The CDR3 loop reads CASRPFSGSPSYEQYF. The CDR3 nucleotides are TGTGCCAGCAGACCATTTAGCGGGAGCCCCTCCTACGAGCAGTACTTC. The V gene is TRBV27, the J gene TRBJ2-5; 9 bases map to TRBD2. The end of the DNA aligns better with TRBJ2-7, so the J call may be wrong. CDR3 length: 16 amino acids. In germline, CDR1 is MNHEY, CDR2 SMNVEV (reference sequence).

The chain joins TRBV27 to TRBJ1-1; D gene uncertain. V was trimmed by 0 bases and J by 3 bases, leaving 8 bases between them. From germline, CDR1 is MNHEY and CDR2 SMNVEV (reference sequence). The CDR3 extends over 14 amino acids. This CDR3 is CASSLSGRDTEAFF. For the CDR3, the DNA is TGTGCCAGCAGTTTATCTGGACGGGACACTGAAGCTTTCTTT.

This clone was recorded once. The V and J genes are TRBV2 and TRBJ2-3; TRBD1 matches 9 bases. Germline CDR1 reads SNHLY; CDR2 reads FYNNEI. V lost 8 bases, J lost 7 bases, and 7 bases stayed unmatched. The CDR3 spans 13 residues. CDR3 sequence: CASEGTGMNTQYF. CDR3 in DNA: TGTGCCAGCGAGGGGACAGGGATGAATACGCAGTATTTT. Based on the CDR3 plus reference TRBV2 and TRBJ2-3, the full variable domain is EPEVTQTPSHQVTQMGQEVILRCVPISNHLYFYWYRQILGQKVEFLVSFYNNEISEKSEIFDDQFSVERPDGSNFTLKIRSTKLEDSAMYFCASEGTGMNTQYFGPGTRLTVL.

The chain joins TRBV7-9 to TRBJ2-7; a weak D match, TRBD2 (6 bases). This CDR3 has 14 residues. Germline CDR1 SEHNR, CDR2 FQNEAQ (reference sequence). V was shortened by 2 bases and J by 1 base, with 9 bases between the two germline ends. The CDR3 loop is CASSLTGESYEQYF. The CDR3 DNA follows: TGTGCCAGCAGCTTAACGGGGGAGTCCTACGAGCAGTACTTC.

The table lists this clone with a few counts. This chain links TRBV10-3 with TRBJ1-5, with D uncertain. Germline V CDR1 and CDR2: ENHRY, SYGVKD. Trimming took off 0 bases at V and 5 bases at J, with 5 bases between the two ends. The CDR3 contains 13 residues. The CDR3 region has the DNA TGTGCCATCAGTGAGTCGTTTTATCAGCCCCAGCATTTT. Amino acid sequence: CAISESFYQPQHF.

This sequence joins TRBV7-6 and TRBJ2-1; 9 bases map to TRBD2. This CDR3 is 15 amino acids long. Per germline, CDR1 SGHVS and CDR2 FNYEAQ. V dropped 5 bases and J dropped 3; count of bases not matched to a gene: 5. The chain's CDR3 is CASSLTSGLYNEQFF. The CDR3, as DNA: TGTGCCAGCAGCCTTACTAGCGGGCTCTACAATGAGCAGTTCTTC.

This clone has just a few counts. The rearrangement uses TRBV4-3 and TRBJ2-3, with 8 bases matching TRBD2. CDR3 length: 15 residues. Trimming at V came to 2 bases and at J to 3 bases, leaving 4 bases not matched to a gene. Germline V gene sequence: CDR1 LGHNA, CDR2 YSLEER. This chain's CDR3 is CASSQRREVTDTQYF. As DNA, the CDR3 is TGCGCCAGCAGCCAAAGGCGGGAGGTGACAGATACGCAGTATTTT.

J is TRBJ1-2 and V is TRBV5-6; D uncertain. Per germline, CDR1 SGHDT and CDR2 YYEEEE. The CDR3 is 15 amino acids. Trimming took 4 bases from V and 8 from J, leaving 21 bases between them. CDR3 protein: CASSQALCSWCGYTF. CDR3 bases: TGTGCCAGCAGCCAAGCCCTTTGCTCCTGGTGCGGCTACACCTTC.

V gene TRBV6-5 combines with J gene TRBJ1-5; no clear D gene. CDR3 length equals 15 residues. Germline V lookup: CDR1 MNHEY, CDR2 SVGAGI. The V end was cut by 5 bases, the J end by 0 bases, with 11 bases between. The CDR3 is CASSPDGYSNQPQHF. The CDR3 nucleotides are TGTGCCAGCAGTCCGGACGGATATAGCAATCAGCCCCAGCATTTT.

This clone was picked up a small number of times. The chain joins TRBV4-3 to TRBJ1-1; the D gene is possibly TRBD1 (5 bases). This CDR3 spans 13 amino acids. From germline, CDR1 is LGHNA and CDR2 YSLEER. The V and J ends lost 4 bases and 5 bases respectively, with 11 bases between them. The CDR3 DNA reads TGCGCCAGCAGCCCTCAGGGTCGGACTGAAGCTTTCTTT. Residues: CASSPQGRTEAFF.

V is TRBV19 and J is TRBJ2-7, with 7 bases identical to TRBD2. The J segment lost 4 bases and the V segment lost 1 base, leaving 4 bases of the junction unmatched. CDR1 LNHDA and CDR2 SQIVND come from the germline V gene (reference sequence). The CDR3 totals 14 residues. CDR3 protein: CASSIAGGSYEQYF. Written as DNA, the CDR3 is TGTGCCAGTAGTATAGCGGGCGGGAGTTACGAGCAGTACTTC.

The chain carries TRBV7-8 and TRBJ1-1, with TRBD1 as a possible D gene (5 bases). This CDR3 has 16 amino acids. Per germline, CDR1 SGHVS and CDR2 FQNEAQ. V shed 11 bases and J shed 12 bases, with 34 bases lying between them. In nucleotides, the CDR3 is TGTGCCGGGGCCGGGGCAGTTCTTGGGGAAGTATGGGTAACTTTCTTT. Encoded protein: CAGAGAVLGEVWVTFF.

V and J are TRBV14 and TRBJ2-2, with unresolved D. CDR3 length: 15 amino acids. V was trimmed by 0 bases and J by 3 bases, leaving 8 bases between them. Looked up from germline, CDR1 is SGHDN and CDR2 is FVKESK. This chain's CDR3 is CASSQEEHYTGELFF. CDR3 DNA: TGTGCCAGCAGCCAAGAGGAACATTACACCGGGGAGCTGTTTTTT.

This rearrangement joins TRBV28 to TRBJ2-3; 11 bases align to TRBD1. The CDR3 consists of 15 residues. Per the germline V gene, CDR1 is MDHEN and CDR2 is SYDVKM. Losses at the gene ends were 10 bases for V and 4 bases for J; bases not matched to a gene: 10. CDR3 loop: CATTRTGGIPDTQYF. The CDR3 nucleotides are TGTGCCACGACCCGGACAGGGGGCATCCCAGATACGCAGTATTTT.

V and J are TRBV7-9 and TRBJ2-7; 7 positions agree with TRBD1. This CDR3 spans 16 amino acids. CDR1 and CDR2 (germline): SEHNR, FQNEAQ (reference sequence). The junction had 9 bases not matched to a gene; V was cut back by 4 bases and J by 0 bases. The CDR3 loop is CASSSPGQSFSYEQYF. CDR3 nucleotide sequence: TGTGCCAGCAGCTCCCCGGGACAGTCCTTCTCCTACGAGCAGTACTTC.

The chain employs TRBV9 and TRBJ1-1; unclear D gene. Germline values: CDR1 SGDLS, CDR2 YYNGEE. V was clipped by 2 bases and J by 1 base, with 9 bases between them. CDR3 length: 14 residues. Here the CDR3 reads CASSVRTENTEAFF. Here the CDR3 DNA reads TGTGCCAGCAGCGTGAGGACGGAGAACACTGAAGCTTTCTTT.

J is TRBJ1-3 and V is TRBV4-1; D may be TRBD1 (5 bases). The CDR3 contains 15 residues. Trimming cost V 0 bases and J 2 bases, with 8 bases left between them. The germline V gene has CDR1 MGHRA and CDR2 YSYEKL. The CDR3 nucleotides read TGCGCCAGCAGCCAAGATAGGGGCCCTGGAAACACCATATATTTT. Translated, it gives CASSQDRGPGNTIYF.

The V call is TRBV4-1, the J call TRBJ2-1; 14 positions agree with TRBD2. V gave up 2 bases and J gave up 8 bases; unmatched junction bases: 11. The CDR3 has 18 residues. Germline loops: CDR1 MGHRA, CDR2 YSYEKL. This CDR3 is CASSQTNYGTSGSHEQFF. The DNA for the CDR3 is TGCGCCAGCAGCCAAACAAACTACGGGACTAGCGGGAGCCATGAGCAGTTCTTC.

In this sample, this clone turned up once. Compared with germline, one end of the junction differs, possibly owing to a read error. The chain employs TRBV7-8 and TRBJ2-1; D gene unclear. Germline lookup yields CDR1 SGHVS and CDR2 FQNEAQ. The CDR3 loop spans 14 amino acids. CDR3 sequence (DNA): TGTGCCAGCAGCTTGGTAGCCTCCCACAATGAGCAGTTCTTC. Its translation is CASSLVASHNEQFF.

This rearrangement joins TRBV4-3 to TRBJ2-7; TRBD1 agrees at 7 bases. Trimming removed 4 bases from V and 3 bases from J; junction bases left unmatched: 9. This CDR3 is built from 15 residues. Germline assignment: CDR1 LGHNA and CDR2 YSLEER. The CDR3 DNA reads as TGCGCCAGCAGCCGACGACAGGGTGCCTTCTACGAGCAGTACTTC. Translating it yields CASSRRQGAFYEQYF.